The sequence of this T cell receptor beta chain was determined in a study of CD8+CD57+ T cells in acquired aplastic anemia. The study, taken as a whole, reports: In common between the patients and the controls were twenty-nine CD8+ CDR3 sequences. Controls did not differ significantly from patients in CD8+ Simpson's diversity.

CDR3 and TCR beta VDJ profiling relied on a genomic DNA template. TCRdb ran MiXCR on the reads and lists one entry per CDR3 protein. The data show under 500,000 distinct CDR3 sequences, with over 25% seen just once and under 0.95% held by the top ten. A word on this clonotype: Its specificity is unknown.

Patients selected for sequencing had displayed CD8+CD57+ cell expansion by flow cytometry. As a group, the patients uniformly had severe acquired aplastic anemia. CDR1 DFQATT and CDR2 SNEGSKA come from the germline V gene (reference sequence). This CDR3 is 13 amino acids long. With 2 bases removed from V and 2 bases from J, the gap between germline ends came to 9 bases. The V call is TRBV20-1, the J call TRBJ1-2; possible D gene TRBD1, 6 bases. The sequenced material came from sorted CD4+, CD8+, or CD8+CD57+ T cells (not recorded which) from PBMCs. This clonotype was obtained from a human donor with aplastic anemia. The CDR3 reads CSARQQGNYGYTF. The CDR3 coding sequence is TGCAGTGCTAGACAGCAGGGGAACTATGGCTACACCTTC.